These T cell receptor beta chains were read from a single sample in a study of control samples from healthy donors and cancer patients. Measured with immunoSEQ multiplex PCR; TCRdb has only the in-frame clones, and not every one. Found here are approximately 150,000 clones, around nine tenths of them singletons; the top ten hold under 2%. The material sequenced was blood. Receptors were obtained from a man younger than 35 in good health. Each CDR3 is given without its conserved first and last residue. Each record gives: J gene, V gene, CDR3 length, CDR3 protein.

j_gene: TRBJ1-1
v_gene: TRBV10-2
len: 13
CDR3aa: ASSVVPAENTEAF

j_gene: TRBJ2-5
v_gene: TRBV9
len: 12
CDR3aa: ASSLGAGGMTQY

j_gene: TRBJ1-2
v_gene: TRBV6-4
len: 13
CDR3aa: ASSERQASNYGYT

j_gene: TRBJ2-3
v_gene: TRBV19
len: 13
CDR3aa: ASSAGQGHADTQY

j_gene: TRBJ1-2
v_gene: TRBV28
len: 13
CDR3aa: ASSLVGPTNYGYT

j_gene: TRBJ2-3
v_gene: TRBV28
len: 14
CDR3aa: ASSFQVGGLTDTQY

j_gene: TRBJ1-1
v_gene: TRBV27
len: 13
CDR3aa: ASRRQGTMNTEAF

j_gene: TRBJ2-5
v_gene: TRBV18
len: 10
CDR3aa: ASAGYQETQY

j_gene: TRBJ2-1
v_gene: TRBV14
len: 13
CDR3aa: ASSGNGRSYNEQF

j_gene: TRBJ1-1
v_gene: TRBV6-6
len: 15
CDR3aa: ASSQPRTARRDTEAF

j_gene: TRBJ2-2
v_gene: TRBV7-2
len: 12
CDR3aa: ASSLGTRTGELF

j_gene: TRBJ1-6
v_gene: TRBV6-1
len: 11
CDR3aa: ASSEAATGGQD

j_gene: TRBJ1-5
v_gene: TRBV3-1/TRBV3-2
len: 12
CDR3aa: ASSQESGVQPQH

j_gene: TRBJ2-7
v_gene: TRBV2
len: 12
CDR3aa: ARGVYHESYEQY

j_gene: TRBJ2-2
v_gene: TRBV6-6
len: 14
CDR3aa: ASSYSMGLNTGELF

j_gene: TRBJ1-2
v_gene: TRBV28
len: 13
CDR3aa: ASSPQGRSNYGYT

j_gene: TRBJ2-7
v_gene: TRBV7-3
len: 11
CDR3aa: ASSLLRQAEQY

j_gene: TRBJ2-1
v_gene: TRBV4-1
len: 13
CDR3aa: ASSQASGHYNEQF

j_gene: TRBJ2-3
v_gene: TRBV28
len: 13
CDR3aa: ASSHGTGEIDTQY

j_gene: TRBJ1-4
v_gene: TRBV18
len: 13
CDR3aa: ASSLEVNSGEKLF

j_gene: TRBJ2-1
v_gene: TRBV27
len: 10
CDR3aa: ASKEVGNEQF

j_gene: TRBJ2-3
v_gene: TRBV6-4
len: 13
CDR3aa: ASSPLAGGPDTQY

j_gene: TRBJ2-7
v_gene: TRBV5-4
len: 11
CDR3aa: ASESGTGGEQY

j_gene: TRBJ2-7
v_gene: TRBV7-2
len: 11
CDR3aa: ASRPGLAYEQY

j_gene: TRBJ1-1
v_gene: TRBV5-1
len: 11
CDR3aa: ASSFNTDAEAF

j_gene: TRBJ2-5
v_gene: TRBV4-1
len: 15
CDR3aa: ASSPAQSRGAQETQY

j_gene: TRBJ1-5
v_gene: TRBV19
len: 13
CDR3aa: ASSIPGQSYQAQH

j_gene: TRBJ2-5
v_gene: TRBV7-3
len: 11
CDR3aa: ASSFGAWETQY

j_gene: TRBJ1-1
v_gene: TRBV19
len: 12
CDR3aa: ASSITGTGTEAF

j_gene: TRBJ2-1
v_gene: TRBV5-1
len: 13
CDR3aa: ASSPKDRMDYEQF

j_gene: TRBJ2-3
v_gene: TRBV19
len: 11
CDR3aa: ASTGTSSDTQY

j_gene: TRBJ2-1
v_gene: TRBV19
len: 12
CDR3aa: ASSVLGAGNEQF

j_gene: TRBJ2-2
v_gene: TRBV28
len: 14
CDR3aa: ASSLRGGGGTGELF